The T cell receptor beta chain under discussion was sequenced for a study of beta chain features in type 1 diabetes. In the case of this clone: What it binds is not known.

Since all of the isolated RNA was reverse transcribed, expressed TCRB transcripts were what got sequenced. Method: immunoSEQ multiplex PCR; TCRdb's copy keeps in-frame clones and lacks some. Of about 660,000 clones in the sample, roughly an eighth were seen once. Study conclusions and caveats: Type 1 diabetes patients had moderately but significantly shorter TCRB CDR3s in all four CD4+ subsets. At VDJ recombination sites, type 1 diabetes patients had fewer insertions and more deleted nucleotides.

The CDR3 loop spans 16 amino acids. Germline trimming cut 10 bases from V and 2 bases from J; bases unmatched to any gene: 13. Per germline, CDR1 LGHNA and CDR2 YNFKEQ. The specimen was naive CD4+ T cells from blood. The rearrangement links TRBV4-2 to TRBJ2-3, with 9 bases identical to TRBD2. This receptor was taken from a man in his late teens or twenties with type 1 diabetes. This chain's CDR3 is CATRLGTSPYTDTQYF. CDR3 bases: TGTGCCACCCGATTGGGGACTAGCCCTTACACAGATACGCAGTATTTT.